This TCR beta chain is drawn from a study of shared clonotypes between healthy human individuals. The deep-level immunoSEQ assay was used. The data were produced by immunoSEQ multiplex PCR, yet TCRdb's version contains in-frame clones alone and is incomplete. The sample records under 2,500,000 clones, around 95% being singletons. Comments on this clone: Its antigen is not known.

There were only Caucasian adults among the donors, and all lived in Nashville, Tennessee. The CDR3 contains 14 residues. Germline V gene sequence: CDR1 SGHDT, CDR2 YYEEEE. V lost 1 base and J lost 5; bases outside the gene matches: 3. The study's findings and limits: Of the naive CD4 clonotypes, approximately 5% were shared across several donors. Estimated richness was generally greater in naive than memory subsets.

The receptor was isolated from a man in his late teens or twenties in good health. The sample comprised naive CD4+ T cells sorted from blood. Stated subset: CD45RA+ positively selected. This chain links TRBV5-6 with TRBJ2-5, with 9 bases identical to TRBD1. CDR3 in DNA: TGTGCCAGCAGCTTGACAGGGGGCGATGAGACCCAGTACTTC. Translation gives CASSLTGGDETQYF.